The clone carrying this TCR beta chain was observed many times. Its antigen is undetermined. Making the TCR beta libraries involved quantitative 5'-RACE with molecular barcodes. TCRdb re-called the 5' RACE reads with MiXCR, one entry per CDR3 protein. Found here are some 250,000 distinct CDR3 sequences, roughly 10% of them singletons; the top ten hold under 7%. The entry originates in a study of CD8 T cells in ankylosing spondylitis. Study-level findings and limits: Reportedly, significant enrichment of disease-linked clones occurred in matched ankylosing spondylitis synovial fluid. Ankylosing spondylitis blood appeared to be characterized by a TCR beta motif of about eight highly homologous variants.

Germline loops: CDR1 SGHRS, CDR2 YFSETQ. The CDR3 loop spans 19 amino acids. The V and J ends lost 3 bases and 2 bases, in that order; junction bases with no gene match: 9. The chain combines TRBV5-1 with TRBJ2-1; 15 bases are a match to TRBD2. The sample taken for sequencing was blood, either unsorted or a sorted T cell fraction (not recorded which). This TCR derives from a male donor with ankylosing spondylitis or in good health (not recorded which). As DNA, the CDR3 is TGCGCCAGCAGCTCAAGGGGACTAGCGGGAGGCCGCCCCTACAATGAGCAGTTCTTC. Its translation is CASSSRGLAGGRPYNEQFF.